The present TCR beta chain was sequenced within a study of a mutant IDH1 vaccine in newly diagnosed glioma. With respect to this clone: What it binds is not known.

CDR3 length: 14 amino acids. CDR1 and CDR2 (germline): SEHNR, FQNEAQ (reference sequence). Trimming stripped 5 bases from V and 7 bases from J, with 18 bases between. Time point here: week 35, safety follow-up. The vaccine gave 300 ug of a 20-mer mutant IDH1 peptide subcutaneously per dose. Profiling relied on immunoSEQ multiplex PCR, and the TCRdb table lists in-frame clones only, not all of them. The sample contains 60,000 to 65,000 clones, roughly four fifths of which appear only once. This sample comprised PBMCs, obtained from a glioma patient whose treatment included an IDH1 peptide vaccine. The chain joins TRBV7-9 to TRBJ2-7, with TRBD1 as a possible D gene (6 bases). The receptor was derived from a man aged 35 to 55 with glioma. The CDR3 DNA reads TGTGCCAGCAGCCCCCGGGACATGGGGTCGGAGCAGTACTTC. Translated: CASSPRDMGSEQYF. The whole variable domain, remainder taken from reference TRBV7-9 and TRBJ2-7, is DTGVSQNPRHKITKRGQNVTFRCDPISEHNRLYWYRQTLGQGPEFLTYFQNEAQLEKSRLLSDRFSAERPKGSFSTLEIQRTEQGDSAMYLCASSPRDMGSEQYFGPGTRLTVT.